Each of the 19 T cell receptor beta chains below was sequenced from the same sample in a study of shared clonotypes between healthy human individuals. TCRdb's copy holds only in-frame clones and misses some; the assay was immunoSEQ multiplex PCR. The data hold approximately 940,000 clones, with roughly 72% observed a single time. The sequenced sample consisted of memory CD4+ T cells sorted from blood. Subset defined: CD45RA-negative fraction. Receptors originate from a man younger than 35 in good health.

The chain has TRBV6-5 and TRBJ2-7; 11 bases agree with TRBD1. Germline assignment: CDR1 MNHEY and CDR2 SVGAGI. This CDR3 is built from 15 residues. After removal of 4 bases from V and 3 bases from J, the junction contained 5 bases not matched to a gene. The CDR3 nucleotides are TGTGCCAGCAGTTTTCTTGGGACAGGGGGCTACGAGCAGTACTTC. It translates to CASSFLGTGGYEQYF.

The V call is TRBV6-1, the J call TRBJ2-2; 11 bases fit TRBD2. With 0 bases clipped from V and 6 bases from J, the junction kept 0 bases outside the gene matches. There are 15 residues in the CDR3. Germline CDR1 reads MNHNS; CDR2 reads SASEGT. This CDR3 is CASSEATSGAGELFF. The CDR3 DNA sequence: TGTGCCAGCAGTGAAGCGACTAGCGGGGCCGGGGAGCTGTTTTTT.

The V call is TRBV9, the J call TRBJ2-3; TRBD2 might be the D (7 bases). Trimming removed 4 bases at V and 5 bases at J, with 20 bases between. The CDR3 is made up of 16 amino acids. From germline, CDR1 is SGDLS and CDR2 YYNGEE. The CDR3 DNA is TGTGCCAGCAGCCCCCAAGGGGGGGGCAGTATAGATACGCAGTATTTT. This encodes CASSPQGGGSIDTQYF.

The chain employs TRBV5-1 and TRBJ2-1, with D perhaps TRBD1 (5 bases). The germline gives CDR1 SGHRS, CDR2 YFSETQ. With 4 bases removed from V and 4 bases from J, the gap between germline ends came to 15 bases. CDR3 length: 15 residues. In nucleotides, the CDR3 is TGCGCCAGCAGCGAGGTCCCGGACACTTACAATGAGCAGTTCTTC. Translation gives CASSEVPDTYNEQFF.

This rearrangement joins TRBV6-6 to TRBJ2-2; D gene uncertain. This CDR3 has 15 residues. CDR1 MNHNY and CDR2 SVGAGI come from the germline V gene (reference sequence). Trimming left V 0 bases short and J 1 base short, with 6 bases between. The CDR3 protein is CASSYSMGNTGELFF. The DNA for the CDR3 is TGTGCCAGCAGTTACTCGATGGGGAACACCGGGGAGCTGTTTTTT.

This chain connects TRBV7-2 to TRBJ1-1; D not resolved. This CDR3 has 14 amino acids. Germline V gene data show CDR1 as SGHTA and CDR2 as FQGNSA. With 1 base removed from V and 1 base from J, the gap between germline ends came to 7 bases. The CDR3, as DNA: TGTGCCAGCAGCTTAGGGGCAGGGAACACTGAAGCTTTCTTT. Its protein product is CASSLGAGNTEAFF.

This chain joins TRBV5-1 and TRBJ2-7; TRBD1 aligns across 8 bases. Looked up from germline, CDR1 is SGHRS and CDR2 is YFSETQ. The ends lost 6 bases at V and 0 bases at J; junction bases unmatched: 11. The CDR3 has 16 residues. This chain's CDR3 is CASKSGSGQGSYEQYF. The DNA of the CDR3 is TGCGCCAGCAAGTCAGGGAGCGGACAGGGCTCCTACGAGCAGTACTTC.

The sample holds one count of this clone. The sample contains more than one DNA sequence encoding this CDR3. V gene TRBV18 combines with J gene TRBJ2-1, with 7 bases identical to TRBD1. Trimming removed 3 bases from V and 9 bases from J; junction bases left unmatched: 5. Per the germline V gene, CDR1 is KGHSH and CDR2 is LQKENI. There are 13 residues in the CDR3. The CDR3 sequence is CASSPQGDGEQFF. As DNA, the CDR3 is TGTGCCAGCTCACCGCAGGGGGATGGTGAGCAGTTCTTC.

Only one count was recorded for this clone. The V and J genes are TRBV30 and TRBJ2-5, with D uncertain. CDR3 length equals 11 residues. From germline, CDR1 is GTSNPN and CDR2 SVGIG (reference sequence). V lost 2 bases and J 5 bases, leaving 6 bases between the germline ends. The CDR3 sequence is CAWSLEETQYF. The CDR3, as DNA: TGTGCCTGGAGTCTAGAGGAGACCCAGTACTTC.

In this sample, this clone turned up many times. A junction boundary mismatches the germline segment, possibly from a read error. The chain uses TRBV7-7 and TRBJ2-2; D possibly corresponds to TRBD2 (5 bases). CDR3 size: 13 residues. CDR1 SSHAT and CDR2 FNYEAQ come from the germline V gene (reference sequence). The CDR3 DNA reads TGTGCTAGCAGCGTAGGGAGCAGGCGGGAGCTGTTTTTT. It is translated as CASSVGSRRELFF.

The chain carries TRBV18 and TRBJ2-7, with D maybe TRBD1 (5 bases). The CDR3 contains 14 residues. V shed 3 bases and J shed 9 bases, with 18 bases lying between them. Germline lookup yields CDR1 KGHSH and CDR2 LQKENI. For the CDR3, the DNA is TGTGCCAGCTCACCGACGACACAGGTCTTAGGGCAGTACTTC. It yields the protein CASSPTTQVLGQYF. Drawing the rest from reference TRBV18 and TRBJ2-7, the complete variable domain is NAGVMQNPRHLVRRRGQEARLRCSPMKGHSHVYWYRQLPEEGLKFMVYLQKENIIDESGMPKERFSAEFPKEGPSILRIQQVVRGDSAAYFCASSPTTQVLGQYFGPGTRLTVT.

The V and J genes are TRBV6-1 and TRBJ2-1; 9 bases fit TRBD1. The CDR3 contains 16 residues. V lost 4 bases and J lost 9; bases outside the gene matches: 13. Per the germline V gene, CDR1 is MNHNS and CDR2 is SASEGT. CDR3 in DNA: TGTGCCAGCAGTGGTATAACGGGACAGGGAAAGGGTGAGCAGTTCTTC. It is translated as CASSGITGQGKGEQFF.

V usage is TRBV5-1 and J usage is TRBJ2-1, with D unclear. V lost 5 bases and J lost 4, with 19 bases in between. CDR1 is SGHRS and CDR2 is YFSETQ in the germline V gene. The CDR3 totals 16 residues. The CDR3 DNA reads as TGCGCCAGCAGTCCGTTGCTGGGTTCTTCGTACAATGAGCAGTTCTTC. This encodes CASSPLLGSSYNEQFF.

The rearrangement uses TRBV5-1 and TRBJ2-7, with 8 bases that match TRBD1. CDR1 and CDR2 from the germline V gene are SGHRS and YFSETQ. The CDR3 length is 14 residues. J was trimmed by 3 bases and V by 5 bases; bases with no gene match: 7. CDR3 region: CASRHTGGSYEQYF. The DNA of the CDR3 is TGCGCCAGCAGGCATACAGGGGGAAGCTACGAGCAGTACTTC.

This chain connects TRBV6-1 to TRBJ1-1; D unclear. Looked up from germline, CDR1 is MNHNS and CDR2 is SASEGT. This CDR3 region has 14 residues. V was shortened by 4 bases and J by 0 bases, with 9 bases between the two germline ends. The CDR3 coding sequence is TGTGCCAGCAGTGGCCTCCTCTTGAACACTGAAGCTTTCTTT. This sequence encodes CASSGLLLNTEAFF.

A note on this clone: An end of the junction differs from the germline gene, which may be a read error. The chain links TRBV7-7 to TRBJ2-5; 8 nucleotides line up with TRBD2. The germline V gene has CDR1 SSHAT and CDR2 FNYEAQ (reference sequence). The CDR3 spans 15 residues. The CDR3 loop reads CASSLMRTSQETQYF. Here the CDR3 DNA reads TGTGCTAGCAGCTTAATGCGGACTAGCCAGGAGACCCAGTACTTC.

The chain combines TRBV6-5 with TRBJ1-2, with 10 bases that match TRBD1. There are 15 residues in the CDR3. Germline loops: CDR1 MNHEY, CDR2 SVGAGI. The J segment lost 3 bases and the V segment lost 6 bases, leaving 7 bases of the junction unmatched. The CDR3 DNA reads as TGTGCCAGCAGAACGACAGGGGGCTTGGACTATGGCTACACCTTC. This codes for CASRTTGGLDYGYTF.

On this clone itself: This same CDR3 is encoded by further DNA sequences in the sample. This chain connects TRBV5-1 to TRBJ1-4; 11 bases are a match to TRBD1. The CDR3 runs to 16 residues. With V trimmed by 0 bases and J by 3 bases, 1 base remained unmatched. CDR1 SGHRS and CDR2 YFSETQ come from the germline V gene. The CDR3, as DNA: TGCGCCAGCAGCTTGGAGGGACAGGGGGCTAATGAAAAACTGTTTTTT. Translated, it gives CASSLEGQGANEKLFF.

This chain joins TRBV14 and TRBJ2-7, with 8 bases lining up with TRBD1. The CDR3 contains 14 residues. In germline, CDR1 is SGHDN, CDR2 FVKESK. V lost 5 bases to trimming and J lost 4 bases; unmatched junction nucleotides: 7. The CDR3 here is CASSGQGARYEQYF. DNA of the CDR3: TGTGCCAGCAGCGGGCAGGGGGCGCGATACGAGCAGTACTTC.